This T cell receptor beta chain derives from a study of blood T cell repertoires in COVID-19. On the study more broadly: Some COVID-19 samples were acute and others convalescent; all came from the United States, Italy and Spain.

Only in-frame clones appear in the TCRdb table, and some are missing; sequencing was by immunoSEQ multiplex PCR. The sample yields approximately 90,000 clones, about 80% seen once. This CDR3 has 15 residues. Trimming removed 4 bases from V and 6 bases from J, with 18 bases in between. Per germline, CDR1 LGHDT and CDR2 YNNKEL (reference sequence). The sequencing sample was made of peripheral blood. This sequence joins TRBV3-1 (or the pseudogene TRBV3-2) and TRBJ2-5; possibly TRBD1 for D (6 bases). The clonotype comes from an elderly woman with acute or convalescent COVID-19. For the CDR3, the DNA is TGTGCCAGCAGCCTCGGGGCAGGGGAGTGGAAGACCCAGTACTTC. It specifies CASSLGAGEWKTQYF.